The subject of this entry is one T cell receptor beta chain. Its matching antigen is unknown. Germline CDR1 reads MNHNS; CDR2 reads SASEGT. The junction had 11 bases not matched to a gene; V was cut back by 6 bases and J by 7 bases. The CDR3 runs 15 residues. These data belong to a study of shared clonotypes between healthy human individuals. Whole-study findings and limits: Investigators collected only blood, and repertoires in tissues likely differ.

TCRdb's copy holds only in-frame clones and misses some; the assay was immunoSEQ multiplex PCR. The top ten hold 0.89% of the sample, which has about a million clones, 60% to 85% seen once. Healthy and HIV-negative, the adult donors had no recent acute infections or vaccinations. This sequence joins TRBV6-1 and TRBJ1-4, with 7 bases lining up with TRBD1. Sequencing input: memory CD4+ T cells from PBMCs. The subset denotes: CD45RA-negative fraction. The TCR sequence derives from a man aged 18 to 35 in good health. Some clones in this sample may be carry-over from other donors' samples. The CDR3 reads CASRVEGTVREKLFF. The CDR3 DNA reads as TGTGCCAGCAGGGTTGAAGGGACAGTACGTGAAAAACTGTTTTTT.